Below, 8 T cell receptor beta chains from the same sample are listed, as sequenced in a study of blood T cell repertoires in COVID-19. Using immunoSEQ multiplex PCR, the repertoire was profiled, and TCRdb retains in-frame clones only, with some absent. The sample carries 150,000 or so clones, 93% recorded once. The source material was peripheral blood. These receptors all stem from an older woman with COVID-19, enrolled during active disease.

V is TRBV21-1 and J is TRBJ2-3; the table's TRBD1 call for D was not verified on the DNA. TRBV21-1 is a pseudogene segment. This CDR3 comprises 11 residues. CDR3 sequence (DNA): TGTGCCAGCCACAGATTGAATACGCAGTATTTT. As protein: CASHRLNTQYF.

The chain joins TRBV6-6 to TRBJ1-1; 11 bases agree with TRBD1. After removal of 5 bases from V and 4 bases from J, the junction contained 6 bases not matched to a gene. The CDR3 has 15 amino acids. Germline loops: CDR1 MNHNY, CDR2 SVGAGI (reference sequence). DNA of the CDR3: TGTGCCAGCAGTGGGACAGGGACAGGGGGCACTGAAGCTTTCTTT. The encoded protein is CASSGTGTGGTEAFF.

CDR3 loop: CASSFPGITEAFF. As DNA, the CDR3 is TGTGCCAGCAGCTTCCCAGGGATCACTGAAGCTTTCTTT. The gene calls are TRBV5-6 and TRBJ1-1, with D possibly TRBD1 on 5 matching bases. The CDR3 extends over 13 amino acids. The V and J ends lost 2 bases and 4 bases respectively, with 9 bases between them. From germline, CDR1 is SGHDT and CDR2 YYEEEE.

V and J are TRBV12-3 or TRBV12-4 and TRBJ1-1, with D perhaps matching TRBD1 (5 bases). The CDR3 sequence is 11 residues long. The ends were cut back, 5 bases at V and 9 bases at J, with 10 bases in the middle. As DNA, the CDR3 is TGTGCCAGCAGTCGACAGAACCAAGCTTTCTTT. This sequence encodes CASSRQNQAFF.

This rearrangement joins TRBV20-1 to TRBJ2-3; TRBD2 might be the D (5 bases). The CDR3 runs to 15 residues. The V gene's germline CDR1 is DFQATT and CDR2 SNEGSKA (reference sequence). V was shortened by 3 bases and J by 3 bases, with 16 bases between the two germline ends. DNA for the CDR3: TGCAGTGCTAGTCCCCGGGATCCGAGGACAGATACGCAGTATTTT. Residues: CSASPRDPRTDTQYF.

The chain carries TRBV29-1 and TRBJ1-1, with TRBD1 matching over 7 bases. V shed 4 bases and J 1 base; nucleotides not matched to a gene: 21. This CDR3 is built from 19 residues. Looked up from germline, CDR1 is SQVTM and CDR2 is ANQGSEA. CDR3 amino acids: CSVVRYTGVGEFKNTEAFF. CDR3 nucleotide sequence: TGCAGCGTTGTCCGCTATACAGGGGTAGGGGAGTTTAAGAACACTGAAGCTTTCTTT.

V usage is TRBV4-3 and J usage is TRBJ1-5; no clear D gene. The V gene's germline CDR1 is LGHNA and CDR2 YSLEER. The CDR3 consists of 15 residues. Trimming stripped 0 bases from V and 9 bases from J, with 15 bases between. This chain's CDR3 is CASSQDASGLGPQHF. The CDR3 DNA is TGCGCCAGCAGCCAAGATGCGTCCGGGTTGGGGCCCCAGCATTTT.

The CDR3, as DNA: TGTGCCAGCAGCTTACCCCGGGACTTCCTTAATTCACCCCTCCACTTT. Amino acids: CASSLPRDFLNSPLHF. V is TRBV7-9 and J is TRBJ1-6; D is perhaps TRBD1 (5 bases). The CDR3 runs to 16 residues. V was cut by 2 bases and J by 6 bases, with 14 bases left in between. Germline V gives CDR1 SEHNR, CDR2 FQNEAQ (reference sequence).